Detailed here is one T cell receptor (beta chain). Its cognate antigen is unknown. Libraries were prepared by immunoSEQ multiplex PCR; TCRdb keeps only in-frame clonotypes and omits some of them. This table has 95,000 to 150,000 clones, about 95% appearing once. CDR1 and CDR2 (germline): SEHNR, FQNEAQ (reference sequence). V lost 2 bases and J 4 bases, leaving 11 bases between the germline ends. This CDR3 contains 14 residues. This specimen comes from a study of graft-versus-host responses after intestinal transplantation. Across the study: Anti-thymocyte globulin induction preceded three to four years of tacrolimus and steroid maintenance in all recipients. Whole-study results and caveats: Some patients had graft-donor T cell macrochimerism, and their allografts showed high graft-versus-host to host-versus-graft clonal ratios. There were GvH clones found in recipient marrow, and some of them appeared first in ileum or blood.

The receptor was isolated from a human donor who received an intestinal transplant. The sequenced sample was unstimulated CD8+ T cells sorted from spleen or lymph node cells, obtained before intestinal transplant. This chain uses TRBV7-9 with TRBJ1-1; D gene uncertain. The CDR3 sequence is CASSLIKEVTEAFF. CDR3 in DNA: TGTGCCAGCAGCTTAATCAAGGAAGTCACTGAAGCTTTCTTT.